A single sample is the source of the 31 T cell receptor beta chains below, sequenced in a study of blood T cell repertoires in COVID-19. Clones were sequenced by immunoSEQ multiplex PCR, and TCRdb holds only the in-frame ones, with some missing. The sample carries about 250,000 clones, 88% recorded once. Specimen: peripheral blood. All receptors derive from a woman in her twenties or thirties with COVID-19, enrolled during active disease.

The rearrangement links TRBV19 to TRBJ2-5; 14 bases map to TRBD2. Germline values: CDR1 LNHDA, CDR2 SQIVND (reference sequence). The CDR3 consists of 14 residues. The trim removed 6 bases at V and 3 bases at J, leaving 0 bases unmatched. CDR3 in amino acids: CASRTSGREETQYF. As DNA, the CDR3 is TGTGCCAGTAGGACTAGCGGGAGGGAAGAGACCCAGTACTTC.

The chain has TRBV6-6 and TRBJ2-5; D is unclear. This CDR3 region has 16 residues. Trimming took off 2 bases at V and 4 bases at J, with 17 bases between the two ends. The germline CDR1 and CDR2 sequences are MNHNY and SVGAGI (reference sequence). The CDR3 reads CASSYPEQNTPETQYF. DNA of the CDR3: TGTGCCAGCAGTTACCCCGAACAGAATACTCCAGAGACCCAGTACTTC.

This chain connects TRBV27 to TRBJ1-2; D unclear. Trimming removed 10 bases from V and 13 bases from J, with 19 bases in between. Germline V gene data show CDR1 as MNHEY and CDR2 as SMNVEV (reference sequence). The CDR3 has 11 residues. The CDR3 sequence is CATGKVGTFTF. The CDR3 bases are TGTGCCACAGGAAAGGTCGGTACCTTCACCTTC.

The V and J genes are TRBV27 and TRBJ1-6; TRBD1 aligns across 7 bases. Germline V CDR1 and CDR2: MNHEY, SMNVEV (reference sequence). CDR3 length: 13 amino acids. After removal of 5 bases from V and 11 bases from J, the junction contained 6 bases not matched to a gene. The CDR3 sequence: CASSQGGMAPLHF. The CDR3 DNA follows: TGTGCCAGCAGTCAGGGGGGTATGGCACCCCTCCACTTT.

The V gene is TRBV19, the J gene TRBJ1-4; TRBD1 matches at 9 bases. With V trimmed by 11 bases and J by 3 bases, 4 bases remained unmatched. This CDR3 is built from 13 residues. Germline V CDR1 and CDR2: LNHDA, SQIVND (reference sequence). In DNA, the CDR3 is TGTGCCGCCAGGACAGGGGCTAATGAAAAACTGTTTTTT. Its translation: CAARTGANEKLFF.

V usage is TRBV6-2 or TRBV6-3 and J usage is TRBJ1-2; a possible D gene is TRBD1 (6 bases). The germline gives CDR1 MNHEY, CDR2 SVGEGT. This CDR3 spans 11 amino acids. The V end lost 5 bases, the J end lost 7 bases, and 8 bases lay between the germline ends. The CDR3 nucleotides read TGTGCCAGCAGTACAGGGTTTGGCTACACCTTC. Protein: CASSTGFGYTF.

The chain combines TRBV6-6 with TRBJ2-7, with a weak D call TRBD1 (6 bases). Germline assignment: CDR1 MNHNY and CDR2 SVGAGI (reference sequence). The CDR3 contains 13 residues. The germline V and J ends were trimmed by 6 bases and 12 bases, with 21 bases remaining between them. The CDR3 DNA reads TGTGCCAGCAGCCCCGGACAGTCCTTAGGAACGTACTTC. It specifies CASSPGQSLGTYF.

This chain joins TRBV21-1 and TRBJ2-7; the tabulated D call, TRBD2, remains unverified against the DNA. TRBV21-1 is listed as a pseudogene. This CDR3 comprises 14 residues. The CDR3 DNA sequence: TGTGCCAGCAGCAAACCGTCGAGCTCCTACGAGCAGTACTTC. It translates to CASSKPSSSYEQYF.

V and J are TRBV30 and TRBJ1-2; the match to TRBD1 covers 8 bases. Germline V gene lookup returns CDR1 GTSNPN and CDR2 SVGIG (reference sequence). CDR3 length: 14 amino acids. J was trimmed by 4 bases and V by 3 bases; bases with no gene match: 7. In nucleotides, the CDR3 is TGTGCCTGGAGCTTTGGGACAGGAACCTATGGCTACACCTTC. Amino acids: CAWSFGTGTYGYTF.

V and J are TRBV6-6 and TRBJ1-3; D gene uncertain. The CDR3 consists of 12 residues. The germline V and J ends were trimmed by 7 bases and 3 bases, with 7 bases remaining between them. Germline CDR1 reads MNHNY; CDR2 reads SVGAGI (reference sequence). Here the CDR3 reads CASTPGGNTIYF. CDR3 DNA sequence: TGTGCCAGCACCCCAGGTGGAAACACCATATATTTT.

The chain's CDR3 is CASSLERGTYSYEQYF. Here the CDR3 DNA reads TGTGCCAGCAGCTTAGAAAGGGGGACATACTCCTACGAGCAGTACTTC. V gene TRBV11-1 combines with J gene TRBJ2-7; a weak D match, TRBD1 (6 bases). The CDR3 sequence is 16 residues long. Between the trimmed V and J ends, which lost 1 base and 0 bases, there was a span of 13 bases. The germline CDR1 and CDR2 sequences are SGHAT and FQDESV (reference sequence).

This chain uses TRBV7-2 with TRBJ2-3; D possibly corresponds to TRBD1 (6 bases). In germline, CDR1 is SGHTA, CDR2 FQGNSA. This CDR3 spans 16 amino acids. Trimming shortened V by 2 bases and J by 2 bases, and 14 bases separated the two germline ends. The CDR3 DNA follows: TGTGCCAGCAGCTTAATGGGTGGACAGAACACAGATACGCAGTATTTT. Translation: CASSLMGGQNTDTQYF.

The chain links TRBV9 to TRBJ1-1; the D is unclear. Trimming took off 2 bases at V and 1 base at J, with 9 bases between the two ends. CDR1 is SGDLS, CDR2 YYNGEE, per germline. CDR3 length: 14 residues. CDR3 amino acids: CASSVGLGNTEAFF. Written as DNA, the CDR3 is TGTGCCAGCAGCGTTGGGCTGGGGAACACTGAAGCTTTCTTT.

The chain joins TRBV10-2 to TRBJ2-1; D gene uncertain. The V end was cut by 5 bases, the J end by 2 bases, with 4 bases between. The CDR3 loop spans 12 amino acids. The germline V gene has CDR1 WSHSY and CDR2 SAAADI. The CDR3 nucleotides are TGCGCCAGCAGTCCGGCCTACAATGAGCAGTTCTTC. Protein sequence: CASSPAYNEQFF.

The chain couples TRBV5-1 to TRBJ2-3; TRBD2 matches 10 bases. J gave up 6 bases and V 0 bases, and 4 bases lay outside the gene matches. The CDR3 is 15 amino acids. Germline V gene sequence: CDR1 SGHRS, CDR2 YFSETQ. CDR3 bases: TGCGCCAGCAGCTTGGTACTAGCGGGGCTGGATACGCAGTATTTT. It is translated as CASSLVLAGLDTQYF.

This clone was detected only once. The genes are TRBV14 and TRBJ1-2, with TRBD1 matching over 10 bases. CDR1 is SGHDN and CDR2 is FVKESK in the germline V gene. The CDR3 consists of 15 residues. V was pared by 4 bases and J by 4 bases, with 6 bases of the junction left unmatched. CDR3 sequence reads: CASSPGQGVAYGYTF. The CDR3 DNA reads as TGTGCCAGCAGCCCAGGACAGGGGGTGGCCTATGGCTACACCTTC.

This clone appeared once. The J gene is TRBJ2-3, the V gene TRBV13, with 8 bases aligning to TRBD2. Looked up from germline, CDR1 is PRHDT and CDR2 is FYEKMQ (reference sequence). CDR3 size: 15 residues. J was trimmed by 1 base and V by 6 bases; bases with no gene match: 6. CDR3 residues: CASRSGGAGTDTQYF. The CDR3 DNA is TGTGCCAGCAGATCCGGGGGGGCCGGCACAGATACGCAGTATTTT.

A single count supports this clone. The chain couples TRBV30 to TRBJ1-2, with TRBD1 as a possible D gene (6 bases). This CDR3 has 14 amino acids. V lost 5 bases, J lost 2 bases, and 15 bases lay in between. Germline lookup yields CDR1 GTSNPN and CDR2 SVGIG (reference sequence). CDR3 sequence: CAWGGTGLNYGYTF. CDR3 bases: TGTGCCTGGGGAGGCACAGGGTTGAACTATGGCTACACCTTC.

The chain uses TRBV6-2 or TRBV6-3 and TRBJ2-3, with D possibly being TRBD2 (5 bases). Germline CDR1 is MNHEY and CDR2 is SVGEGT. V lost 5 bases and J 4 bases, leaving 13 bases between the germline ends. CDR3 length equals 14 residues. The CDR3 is CASSRLSRADTQYF. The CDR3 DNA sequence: TGTGCCAGCAGTCGCCTATCGCGGGCAGATACGCAGTATTTT.

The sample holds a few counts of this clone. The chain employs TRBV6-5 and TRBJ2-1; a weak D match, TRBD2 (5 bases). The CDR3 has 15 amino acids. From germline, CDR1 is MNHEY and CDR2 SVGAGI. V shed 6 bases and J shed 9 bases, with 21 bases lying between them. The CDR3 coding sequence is TGTGCCAGCAGCCGGATTAGCGTCTTGGAGTCTGAGCAGTTCTTC. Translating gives CASSRISVLESEQFF.

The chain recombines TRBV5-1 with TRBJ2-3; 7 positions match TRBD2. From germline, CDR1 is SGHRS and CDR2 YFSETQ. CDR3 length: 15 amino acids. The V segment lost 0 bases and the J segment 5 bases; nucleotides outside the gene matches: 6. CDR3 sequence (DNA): TGCGCCAGCAGCTTGGGTATCGCGGGGGAAGATACGCAGTATTTT. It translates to CASSLGIAGEDTQYF.

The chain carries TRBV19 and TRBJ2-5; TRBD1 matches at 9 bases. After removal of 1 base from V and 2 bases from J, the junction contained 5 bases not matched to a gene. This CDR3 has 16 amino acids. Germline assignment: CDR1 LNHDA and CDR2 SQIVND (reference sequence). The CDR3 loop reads CASSIASTGGQETQYF. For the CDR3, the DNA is TGTGCCAGTAGTATAGCCTCGACAGGGGGACAAGAGACCCAGTACTTC. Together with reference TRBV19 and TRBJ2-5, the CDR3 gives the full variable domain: DGGITQSPKYLFRKEGQNVTLSCEQNLNHDAMYWYRQDPGQGLRLIYYSQIVNDFQKGDIAEGYSVSREKKESFPLTVTSAQKNPTAFYLCASSIASTGGQETQYFGPGTRLLVL.

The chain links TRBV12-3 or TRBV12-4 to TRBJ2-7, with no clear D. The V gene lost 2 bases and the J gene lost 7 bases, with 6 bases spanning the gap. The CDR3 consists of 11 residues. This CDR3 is CASSLSREQYF. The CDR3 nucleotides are TGTGCCAGCAGTTTAAGTCGGGAGCAGTACTTC.

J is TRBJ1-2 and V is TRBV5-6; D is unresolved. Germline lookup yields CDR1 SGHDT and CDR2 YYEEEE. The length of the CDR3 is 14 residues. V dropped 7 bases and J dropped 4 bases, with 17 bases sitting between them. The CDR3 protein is CASGFVARLYGYTF. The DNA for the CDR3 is TGTGCCAGCGGGTTTGTGGCCAGACTCTATGGCTACACCTTC.

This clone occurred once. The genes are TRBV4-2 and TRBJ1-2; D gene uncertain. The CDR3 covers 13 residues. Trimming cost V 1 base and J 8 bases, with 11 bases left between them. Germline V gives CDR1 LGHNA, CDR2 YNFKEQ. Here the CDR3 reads CASSQVEVGGYTF. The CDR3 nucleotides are TGTGCCAGCAGCCAAGTCGAGGTTGGGGGCTACACCTTC.

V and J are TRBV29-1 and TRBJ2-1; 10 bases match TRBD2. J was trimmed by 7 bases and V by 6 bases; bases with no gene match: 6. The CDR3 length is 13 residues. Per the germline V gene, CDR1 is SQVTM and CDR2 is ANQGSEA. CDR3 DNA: TGCAGCGTGGGATTACTAGCGGGGAATGAGCAGTTCTTC. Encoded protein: CSVGLLAGNEQFF.

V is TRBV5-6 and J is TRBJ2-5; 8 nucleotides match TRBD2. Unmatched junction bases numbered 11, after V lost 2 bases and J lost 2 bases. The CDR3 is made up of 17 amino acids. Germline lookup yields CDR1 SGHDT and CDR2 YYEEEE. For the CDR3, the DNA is TGTGCCAGCAGCTTACCTTCCAGCGGGGGTCTACAAGAGACCCAGTACTTC. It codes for CASSLPSSGGLQETQYF.

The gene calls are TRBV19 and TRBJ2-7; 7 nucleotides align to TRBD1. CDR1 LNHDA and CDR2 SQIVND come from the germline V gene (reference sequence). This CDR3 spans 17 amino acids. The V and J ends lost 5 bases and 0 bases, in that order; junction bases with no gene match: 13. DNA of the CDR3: TGTGCCAGTAGTGTGACTTTGACAGGGTACGGCTCCTACGAGCAGTACGTC. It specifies CASSVTLTGYGSYEQYV.

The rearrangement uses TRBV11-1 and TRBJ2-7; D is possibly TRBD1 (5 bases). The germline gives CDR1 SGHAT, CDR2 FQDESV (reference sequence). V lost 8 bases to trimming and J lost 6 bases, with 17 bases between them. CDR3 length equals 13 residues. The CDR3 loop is CASQGSRTSEQYF. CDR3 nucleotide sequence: TGTGCCAGCCAGGGCTCTCGAACATCCGAGCAGTACTTC.

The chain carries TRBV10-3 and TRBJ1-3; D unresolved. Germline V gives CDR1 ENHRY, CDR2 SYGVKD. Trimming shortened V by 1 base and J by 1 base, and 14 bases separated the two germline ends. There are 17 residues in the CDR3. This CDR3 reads CAISEFKFTESGNTIYF. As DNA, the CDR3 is TGTGCCATCAGTGAGTTCAAATTCACAGAGTCTGGAAACACCATATATTTT.

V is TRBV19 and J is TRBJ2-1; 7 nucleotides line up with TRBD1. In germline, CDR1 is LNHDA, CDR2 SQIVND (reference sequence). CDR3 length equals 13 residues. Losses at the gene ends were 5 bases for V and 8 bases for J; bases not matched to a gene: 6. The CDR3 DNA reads TGTGCCAGTAGTCCCTCGACAGGGTATGAGCAGTTCTTC. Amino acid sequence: CASSPSTGYEQFF.